Sequencing of this T cell receptor (beta chain) was carried out in a study of OX40 agonist ivuxolimab in advanced cancers. About the study: Three patients responded partially, comprising one with hepatocellular carcinoma and two with cutaneous melanoma.

Assay used: immunoSEQ multiplex PCR; TCRdb lists only in-frame clones, some missing. This table holds about 69,000 clones, around 87% found once. Losses at the gene ends were 3 bases for V and 4 bases for J; bases not matched to a gene: 12. Per the germline V gene, CDR1 is SGHAT and CDR2 is FQNNGV. The CDR3 loop spans 18 amino acids. As for this clone: Its antigen remains unidentified.

Study-wide results and caveats: Compared with CD4+, CD8+ T cells on average had more expanded clones. CD4+ and CD8+ blood T cells expanded clonally by week 6 at 0.1 to 3.0 mg/kg.

This material consisted of CD4+ or CD8+ T cells sorted from blood, taken in a trial of the OX40 agonist ivuxolimab. The chain recombines TRBV11-2 with TRBJ2-1; 10 nucleotides match TRBD1. The receptor's source is an adult with an advanced solid tumor such as melanoma, head and neck, liver or kidney cancer. As DNA, the CDR3 is TGTGCCAGCAGCTTCGGCGGGACAGGGGTGTATGGGTACAATGAGCAGTTCTTC. Its protein product is CASSFGGTGVYGYNEQFF.